The rows below give T cell receptor beta chains drawn from one sample of a study of T cells in Graves' hyperthyroidism and ophthalmopathy. TCRdb independently ran MiXCR on the multiplex PCR reads; one entry per CDR3 protein. The sample carries some 550,000 distinct CDR3 sequences, about a sixth recorded once. Sequencing was carried out using blood. Receptors were obtained from a woman between 35 and 50 years old with Graves' ophthalmopathy. Each CDR3 is given with its conserved first and last residue. The order of the fields is V gene, D gene, J gene, CDR3 protein. D genes are given only for firm matches.

TRBV20-1,NA,TRBJ2-3,CSARYPLARSADTQYF
TRBV28,TRBD1,TRBJ2-7,CASNSPGQGRLKQYF
TRBV7-8,TRBD1,TRBJ1-6,CASSNGQGAYSPLHF
TRBV5-5,NA,TRBJ1-3,CASSLGGVRGLGNTIYF
TRBV2,NA,TRBJ2-1,CASGTGSSYNEQFF
TRBV20-1,TRBD2,TRBJ2-1,CSARDRLAPNEQFF
TRBV4-1,NA,TRBJ1-5,CASSQTRVSNQPQHF
TRBV19,NA,TRBJ2-2,CASSIVPPGTGAGELFF
TRBV27,TRBD2,TRBJ2-1,CASSLLAGGGNEQFF
TRBV5-1,TRBD2,TRBJ2-3,CASSLEVTSGFTDTQYF
TRBV2,NA,TRBJ2-1,CAGSRGNEQFF
TRBV3-1,TRBD1,TRBJ1-2,CASSQTDRVYGYTF
TRBV6-1,NA,TRBJ1-1,CASSSIVGTEAFF
TRBV6-1,NA,TRBJ1-6,CASGPWDLNNSPLHF
TRBV4-1,NA,TRBJ2-7,CASSQESRESYEQYF
TRBV5-1,TRBD2,TRBJ2-3,CASSPGTSGPTDTQYF
TRBV20-1,NA,TRBJ2-7,CSALYGSEDEQYF
TRBV12-3/TRBV12-4,NA,TRBJ1-1,CASNPTAGETEAFF
TRBV19,NA,TRBJ1-1,CASSIDGTGRFEAFF
TRBV5-1,NA,TRBJ2-4,CASSFSGTQNIQYF
TRBV10-3,TRBD1,TRBJ1-2,CAISPTGDGYGYTF
TRBV2,TRBD1,TRBJ1-4,CASKQGAGEKLFF
TRBV19,TRBD2,TRBJ2-5,CASAHSGRALYLQETQYF
TRBV19,NA,TRBJ2-2,CASSPRQGSSNTGELFF
TRBV6-1,NA,TRBJ2-7,CASSPDLDEQYF
TRBV6-5,TRBD1,TRBJ1-3,CASSYSGATGVAGNTIYF
TRBV6-1,NA,TRBJ2-7,CASTTTTYEQYF
TRBV7-2,NA,TRBJ1-5,CASAQEARQPQHF
TRBV3-1,NA,TRBJ2-5,CASSQAGSETQYF
TRBV29-1,NA,TRBJ2-7,CSVEDRFYEQYF
TRBV2,TRBD2,TRBJ2-1,CASSPLAGGHNEQFF
TRBV5-1,NA,TRBJ2-7,CASSRPNSGSYEQYF